This T cell receptor (beta chain) was observed in a study of blood T cell repertoires in COVID-19. Across the study: The samples span acute and convalescent COVID-19 from the United States, Italy and Spain. The cDNA or gDNA used as material had been derived from T cells, B-cell-depleted T cells, or PBMCs.

Using immunoSEQ multiplex PCR, the repertoire was profiled, and TCRdb retains in-frame clones only, with some absent. Of around 150,000 clones in the sample, about 90% are singletons; the top ten hold 4% to 5%. The trim removed 2 bases at V and 8 bases at J, leaving 1 base unmatched. Germline assignment: CDR1 SGHTA and CDR2 FQGNSA. CDR3 length: 13 residues. The specimen was peripheral blood. V gene TRBV7-2 combines with J gene TRBJ2-1, with 9 positions matching TRBD1. The TCR was taken from an older woman with active or convalescent COVID-19. In DNA, the CDR3 is TGTGCCAGCAGCTTACGACAGGGGGATGAGCAGTTCTTC. Amino acid sequence: CASSLRQGDEQFF. The full variable domain, completed using reference TRBV7-2 and TRBJ2-1, is GAGVSQSPSNKVTEKGKDVELRCDPISGHTALYWYRQSLGQGLEFLIYFQGNSAPDKSGLPSDRFSAERTGGSVSTLTIQRTQQEDSAVYLCASSLRQGDEQFFGPGTRLTVL.